This T cell receptor (beta chain) comes out of a study of blood T cell repertoires in COVID-19. The table came from immunoSEQ multiplex PCR; TCRdb's copy has only in-frame clones and leaves some out. Among a few hundred thousand clones, around 90% were seen once, and the ten largest hold 8% to 9.5%. Germline V gene sequence: CDR1 MNHEY, CDR2 SVGAGI. The CDR3 consists of 14 residues. V was pared by 9 bases and J by 3 bases, with 14 bases between. The chain combines TRBV6-5 with TRBJ2-2; D remains unclear. The receptor was isolated from a woman under 30 who had recovered from COVID-19. Sequencing used PBMCs or T cells enriched from blood (not recorded which). CDR3: CASTSYRDTGELFF. The CDR3 DNA follows: TGTGCCAGTACATCATATCGGGACACCGGGGAGCTGTTTTTT.